The entry below describes one T cell receptor (beta chain). This clone occurred a few times. The specificity of this receptor is unknown. Qualities for individual bases were not recorded, and no much larger clone is one base off. Genomic DNA was isolated from the sorted cells so that the TCRbeta CDR3 region could be sequenced. The immunoSEQ Assay was used to sequence the TCRbeta CDR3 regions. The clones in this table, taken by TCRdb from immuneACCESS, are in-frame only. Not every clone is retained; where verified, under half of the shortfall comes from an unresolved V gene, and the cause of the rest is unknown. The sample data list under 70,000 clones, and more than 80% of these were observed just once. The ten top clones hold roughly 1.2% of the sample. CDR1 is given as MDHEN and CDR2 as SYDVKM, both from the germline V gene. V is cut by 4 bases and J by 8 bases, and the space between the germline ends is 17 bases. The CDR3 runs 14 amino acids, cysteine and phenylalanine included. CDR3 DNA is the only sequence kept; it has 42 bases, read in frame from the first base.

The sample belongs to a study of OX40 agonist ivuxolimab in advanced cancers. In terms of the full investigation: The costimulatory receptor OX40 (CD134) was targeted by ivuxolimab, a fully human IgG2 agonistic monoclonal antibody. Intravenous ivuxolimab was administered to patients every 2 weeks at six dose levels: 0.01, 0.1, 0.3, 1.5, 3 and 10 mg/kg. Of the 50 to 55 dose-escalation patients, hepatocellular carcinoma was present in around 20, melanoma in about 15, renal cell carcinoma in 9 and head and neck cancer in 9. Partial responses occurred in three dose-escalation patients: two with cutaneous melanoma and one with hepatocellular carcinoma. The paper covers the monotherapy dose-escalation part of the phase I ivuxolimab trial, which included N ≈ 57 patients. Peripheral TCRbeta sequencing was intended to test whether TCR sequence diversity was altered and clonal T-cell expansion was caused by ivuxolimab. In the dose-escalation cohort, 82.7% of patients were male, and the mean age was approximately 60 years, with a range of 23 to 79. Patients were allowed to have had prior anti-PD-1, anti-PD-L1 or anti-CTLA-4 therapy, and around 43% of the dose-escalation patients had been treated with checkpoint inhibitors.

Patients with a history of autoimmune disease or receiving systemic immunosuppression were excluded from the trial. Peripheral blood for TCR sequencing was collected from all dose cohorts at baseline, on cycle 4 day 1, and on cycle 7 day 1. Samples came from an open-label, multicenter, first-in-human phase I dose-escalation trial of ivuxolimab. The trial enrolled adults with locally advanced or metastatic head and neck squamous cell, hepatocellular, melanoma or renal cell carcinoma. Before TCR sequencing, CD4+ T cells and CD8+ T cells from peripheral blood were sorted into separate populations. Overall study results and their limits: The antigen specificity of the peripheral T cells that underwent clonal expansion was not determined. After ivuxolimab, expanded clones were on average more numerous among CD8+ T cells than among CD4+ T cells. Low levels of normalized T-cell clonal expansion were also seen in some patients who did not respond. In the 0.1-3.0 mg/kg groups, partial responders had among the lowest normalized peripheral clonal expansion, particularly in CD8+ T cells. Clonal expansion of both CD4+ and CD8+ blood T cells was observed from baseline to week 6 at doses 0.1 to 3.0 mg/kg.

Sequencing was performed on CD4+ or CD8+ T cells sorted from blood, taken in a trial of the OX40 agonist ivuxolimab. The chain is encoded by TRBV28 joined to TRBJ1-2; a tentative D call is TRBD1 (5 bases match). The TCR originated in an adult with an advanced solid tumor such as melanoma, head and neck, liver or kidney cancer. The CDR3 has the sequence CASSSRGDFGGYTF. The DNA reads as follows: TGTGCCAGCAGTTCCCGGGGGGATTTTGGCGGCTACACCTTC.